These 5 T cell receptor beta chains share one sample of origin, sequenced in a study of technical replicates of blood from several donors. Clones were sequenced by immunoSEQ multiplex PCR, and TCRdb holds only the in-frame ones, with some missing. This table has approximately 87,000 clones, more than 85% appearing once. Sequenced input: T cells isolated from PBMCs. These receptor sequences come from a human donor in good health. Some clones in this sample may be carry-over from other donors' samples.

The chain is built from TRBV9 and TRBJ1-3; no firm D call. Germline V lookup: CDR1 SGDLS, CDR2 YYNGEE. This CDR3 comprises 12 residues. V lost 3 bases to trimming and J lost 4 bases, with 5 bases between them. The CDR3 DNA reads as TGTGCCAGCAGCGGGAGGGGAAACACCATATATTTT. It specifies CASSGRGNTIYF.

The CDR3 bases are TGTGCCAGCAGCTTAAGAAGCAGAGCGGGGGAAGAGACCCAGTACTTC. Amino acids: CASSLRSRAGEETQYF. V usage is TRBV7-9 and J usage is TRBJ2-5, with 8 bases aligning to TRBD2. This CDR3 is built from 16 residues. Germline V gene data show CDR1 as SEHNR and CDR2 as FQNEAQ (reference sequence). Trimming took 2 bases from V and 3 from J; bases not matched to a gene: 8.

The chain combines TRBV6-1 with TRBJ2-7; D might be TRBD2 (6 bases). The CDR3 loop spans 15 amino acids. Looked up from germline, CDR1 is MNHNS and CDR2 is SASEGT. Trimming left V 8 bases short and J 2 bases short, with 19 bases between. The CDR3 DNA sequence: TGTGCCAGCTCCACCGGGACTGACGCCACCTACGAGCAGTACTTC. Encoded protein: CASSTGTDATYEQYF.

The chain couples TRBV19 to TRBJ2-7; 7 positions match TRBD2. V was clipped by 2 bases and J by 0 bases; unmatched bases: 10. The CDR3 is 17 amino acids. Germline loops: CDR1 LNHDA, CDR2 SQIVND (reference sequence). DNA of the CDR3: TGTGCCAGTAGTATAATTGGCGTGAGCGGGAACTCCTACGAGCAGTACTTC. This translates into CASSIIGVSGNSYEQYF.

The genes are TRBV6-6 and TRBJ1-2; D gene ambiguous. CDR3 length equals 13 residues. Per germline, CDR1 MNHNY and CDR2 SVGAGI (reference sequence). Deletions cut 2 bases from V and 6 bases from J, with 10 bases between. The CDR3 DNA reads as TGTGCCAGCAGTTACGGGAGTGGAGATGGCTACACCTTC. Translated: CASSYGSGDGYTF.